The rows below give T cell receptor beta chains drawn from one sample of a study of Ad26.COV2.S vaccination and SARS-CoV-2 variants. Here immunoSEQ multiplex PCR was the method, and the copy in TCRdb shows in-frame clones only, minus some. The table lists hundreds of thousands of clones, about nine tenths of them singletons, with roughly 3.2% in the top ten. The sample was peripheral blood, taken in a trial of Ad26.COV2.S vaccine versus placebo. These receptors were taken from a person between 18 and 60 years old who received the Ad26.COV2.S COVID-19 vaccine or a placebo. The CDR3 runs from the conserved cysteine through the conserved F or W. D genes are given only for firm matches. Clone size appears in some rows only: once, few, many, or a class for an expanded clone.

>14|-|TRBV11-2|-|TRBJ1-1
TGTGCCAGCAGCACGGGAATTGCGAACACTGAAGCTTTCTTT
CASSTGIANTEAFF
>16|-|TRBV9|TRBD2|TRBJ2-5
TGTGCCAGCAGCGTAGTGCTAGCGGGGGGGCCGGAGACCCAGTACTTC
CASSVVLAGGPETQYF
>15|-|TRBV5-1|-|TRBJ2-3
TGCGCCAGCAGCTTGGAGCAGACTAGCACAGATACGCAGTATTTT
CASSLEQTSTDTQYF
>15|-|TRBV5-1|TRBD1|TRBJ2-1
TGCGCCAGCACTCTGGACAGGGCCTCCTACAATGAGCAGTTCTTC
CASTLDRASYNEQFF
>15|-|TRBV27|TRBD1|TRBJ1-2
TGTGCCAGCAGTGAACCCGGGACAGGGACTTATGGCTACACCTTC
CASSEPGTGTYGYTF
>14|-|TRBV27|-|TRBJ1-1
TGTGCCAGCAGTTTATTCCTGACAGGAGATGAAGCTTTCTTT
CASSLFLTGDEAFF
>13|-|TRBV24-1|-|TRBJ2-5
TGTGCCACCAGTGATACCCTAAAAGAGACCCAGTACTTC
CATSDTLKETQYF
>15|-|TRBV6-5|-|TRBJ1-6
TGTGCCAGCAGTTATTTCTCGAATTATAATTCACCCCTCCACTTT
CASSYFSNYNSPLHF
>13|-|TRBV6-5|-|TRBJ1-6
TGTGCCAGCAGATCGACAGGAACATCACCCCTCCACTTT
CASRSTGTSPLHF
>12|few|TRBV5-1|-|TRBJ2-7
TGCGCCAGCAGCCCGGACAGCTACGAGCAGTACTTC
CASSPDSYEQYF
>15|once|TRBV6-2/TRBV6-3|TRBD1|TRBJ2-7
TGTGCCAGCAGTTACAGGGGGCGCATCGGGCGCGAGCAGTACTTC
CASSYRGRIGREQYF
>14|-|TRBV9|-|TRBJ2-1
TGTGCCAGCAGCCCCCGTGTCTCCTACAATGAGCAGTTCTTC
CASSPRVSYNEQFF
>15|-|TRBV4-3|TRBD1|TRBJ2-3
TGCGCCAGCAGCCAATTCGGACAGGCCCCAGATACGCAGTATTTT
CASSQFGQAPDTQYF
>13|-|TRBV7-8|-|TRBJ1-5
TGTGCCAGCAGCTCGGGGTGGGGACAGCCCCAGCATTTT
CASSSGWGQPQHF
>14|-|TRBV5-6|-|TRBJ2-5
TGTGCCAGCAGTGGAGGGGCTTGGCAAGAGACCCAGTACTTC
CASSGGAWQETQYF
>16|-|TRBV18|TRBD1|TRBJ2-3
TGTGCCAGCTCACCTAAGGACAGGGTAACGCCAGATACGCAGTATTTT
CASSPKDRVTPDTQYF
>17|-|TRBV4-1|-|TRBJ1-3
TGCGCCAGCAGCCAAGATAGGAAGGGGCTTTCTGGAAACACCATATATTTT
CASSQDRKGLSGNTIYF
>15|-|TRBV23-1|-|TRBJ1-5
TGCGCCACCTCTGGGTTGGGGGGCGTATGTCAGCCCCAGCATTTT
CATSGLGGVCQPQHF
>16|-|TRBV30|-|TRBJ1-6
TGTGCCTGCCGAGGGAGCGGCAGCTCCTATAATTCACCCCTCCACTTT
CACRGSGSSYNSPLHF
>15|-|TRBV14|-|TRBJ2-1
TGTGCCAGCAGCCAGTACGGGGGCCTTAACAATGAGCAGTTCTTC
CASSQYGGLNNEQFF
>15|-|TRBV12-5|-|TRBJ2-2
TGTGCTAGTGTCAATGTATTGTGGGGAACCGGGGAGCTGTTTTTT
CASVNVLWGTGELFF
>16|-|TRBV11-3|-|TRBJ2-3
TGTGCCAGCAGCCCTAGGGCGGGACCGTTTACAGATACGCAGTATTTT
CASSPRAGPFTDTQYF
>15|-|TRBV19|-|TRBJ2-1
TGTGCCAGTAGTATAGGGCGGGGGCTCTACAATGAGCAGTTCTTC
CASSIGRGLYNEQFF
>13|-|TRBV18|-|TRBJ2-7
TGTGCCAGCTCACCCCTAGACCCGTCGGAGCAGTACTTC
CASSPLDPSEQYF